This record looks at one T cell receptor (beta chain) sequence and its context. This record belongs to a study of tumor-infiltrating lymphocytes in oesophageal squamous cell carcinoma. One entry per CDR3 protein results from TCRdb running MiXCR on the PCR reads. The sample shows 19,000 or so distinct CDR3 sequences, around 48% of them seen only once. The receptor was isolated from a female donor with esophageal squamous cell carcinoma. What was sequenced was normal esophageal tissue next to the tumor.

The CDR3 coding sequence is TGTGCCAGCAGCTTAGTGGCTACGGACCGTAGGTGGAATGAGCAGTTCTTC. This translates into CASSLVATDRRWNEQFF. The chain couples TRBV7-6 to TRBJ2-1, with D unclear. Trimming left V 1 base short and J 7 bases short, with 20 bases between. The CDR3 spans 17 residues. Germline lookup yields CDR1 SGHVS and CDR2 FNYEAQ.